Shown below are 15 T cell receptor beta chains from a single sample sequenced in a study of identical twins. TCRdb recomputed calls from the 5' RACE reads with MiXCR, one row per CDR3 protein. The table records 350,000 to 450,000 distinct CDR3 sequences, about 18% of them present only once. The specimen sequenced was naive T cells sorted from blood. The receptors derive from a middle-aged man in good health.

In its sample, this clonotype was seen a few times. The V and J genes are TRBV29-1 and TRBJ2-7; TRBD2 matches at 8 bases. The V segment lost 6 bases and the J segment 2 bases; nucleotides outside the gene matches: 6. This CDR3 contains 13 residues. Germline V gene sequence: CDR1 SQVTM, CDR2 ANQGSEA. The CDR3 DNA reads as TGCAGCGTCCGGGGGGGCTTCGCCTACGAGCAGTACTTC. It is translated as CSVRGGFAYEQYF.

Only a few counts were recorded for this clonotype. The chain employs TRBV12-3 or TRBV12-4 and TRBJ1-1; D is unresolved. The CDR3 totals 14 residues. With 2 bases removed from V and 4 bases from J, the gap between germline ends came to 11 bases. The CDR3: CASSLILGSTEAFF. Written as DNA, the CDR3 is TGTGCCAGCAGTTTAATCCTGGGTTCCACTGAAGCTTTCTTT.

The rearrangement joins TRBV6-5 to TRBJ2-7; TRBD1 might be the D (5 bases). The CDR3 has 14 amino acids. Germline lookup yields CDR1 MNHEY and CDR2 SVGAGI. The V end lost 3 bases, the J end lost 5 bases, and 14 bases lay between the germline ends. The CDR3 DNA follows: TGTGCCAGCAGTTATATCAGGGAAGGCGACGAGCAGTACTTC. This codes for CASSYIREGDEQYF.

This clonotype turned up a few times. Written as DNA, the CDR3 is TGTGCCAGCAGTTACCAACCAGCGGGAGCGGTGGGAGATACGCAGTATTTT. Protein: CASSYQPAGAVGDTQYF. The chain has TRBV6-5 and TRBJ2-3; 8 bases line up with TRBD2. Germline CDR1 reads MNHEY; CDR2 reads SVGAGI. This CDR3 is 17 amino acids long. The junction had 12 bases not matched to a gene; V was cut back by 2 bases and J by 5 bases.

This clonotype occurred once. The chain combines TRBV19 with TRBJ2-1; 10 bases are a match to TRBD1. The CDR3 loop spans 16 amino acids. Germline V gene sequence: CDR1 LNHDA, CDR2 SQIVND (reference sequence). The junction had 13 bases not matched to a gene; V was cut back by 5 bases and J by 9 bases. Here the CDR3 DNA reads TGTGCCAGTAGTGAGAAGGGACAGGGGCGCCCTGGTGAGCAGTTCTTC. This translates into CASSEKGQGRPGEQFF.

The chain joins TRBV4-3 to TRBJ2-2, with TRBD2 matching over 10 bases. Germline-derived CDR1 and CDR2 are LGHNA and YSLEER. The CDR3 loop spans 17 amino acids. V lost 2 bases to trimming and J lost 5 bases; unmatched junction nucleotides: 8. CDR3 nucleotide sequence: TGCGCCAGCAGCCAACTCGCTAGCGGGGGTGGGACCGGGGAGCTGTTTTTT. As protein: CASSQLASGGGTGELFF.

In DNA form, the CDR3 reads TGTGCCAGCAGCACCAAGTTCCCGGAGACCCAGTACTTC. Translated: CASSTKFPETQYF. J is TRBJ2-5 and V is TRBV7-8; D ambiguous. Germline CDR1 and CDR2: SGHVS and FQNEAQ. CDR3 length equals 13 residues. Trimming took 5 bases from V and 5 from J, leaving 12 bases between them.

This clonotype turned up a few times. The rearrangement links TRBV4-3 to TRBJ2-1; no definite D call. V was cut by 0 bases and J by 15 bases, with 15 bases left in between. The CDR3 runs 13 residues. Germline-derived CDR1 and CDR2 are LGHNA and YSLEER. The CDR3 is CASSQDRAMPRFF. As DNA, the CDR3 is TGCGCCAGCAGCCAAGATAGAGCTATGCCGAGGTTCTTC.

There are many counts of this clonotype. The V gene is TRBV7-2, the J gene TRBJ2-2; possibly TRBD1 for D (5 bases). V was trimmed by 4 bases and J by 7 bases, leaving 13 bases between them. The germline gives CDR1 SGHTA, CDR2 FQGNSA. The CDR3 is 14 amino acids. The CDR3 sequence: CASSWGRWGGELFF. CDR3 coding DNA: TGTGCCAGCAGCTGGGGCCGGTGGGGCGGGGAGCTGTTTTTT.

The chain recombines TRBV3-1 with TRBJ2-5, with D possibly matching TRBD1 (5 bases). Germline CDR1 reads LGHDT; CDR2 reads YNNKEL (reference sequence). Trimming removed 4 bases at V and 2 bases at J, with 11 bases between. This CDR3 contains 14 residues. CDR3 sequence reads: CASSPPDRQETQYF. The CDR3 DNA sequence: TGTGCCAGCAGCCCTCCAGACAGACAAGAGACCCAGTACTTC.

The chain joins TRBV4-2 to TRBJ1-6; D is unresolved. Trimming removed 2 bases from V and 4 bases from J, with 15 bases in between. The CDR3 is made up of 17 amino acids. Germline V lookup: CDR1 LGHNA, CDR2 YNFKEQ. The CDR3 nucleotides are TGTGCCAGCAGCCAAATCTGGGGTGGTGGGTATAATTCACCCCTCCACTTT. Encoded protein: CASSQIWGGGYNSPLHF.

Points on this clonotype: A read error may be the cause here, since a much bigger clone is one base away. The genes are TRBV7-3 and TRBJ2-7; D gene uncertain. This CDR3 region has 14 residues. The germline V gene encodes CDR1 SGHTA and CDR2 FQGTGA. Trimming removed 5 bases from V and 6 bases from J, with 17 bases in between. This CDR3 reads CASSPDIFTCEQYF. CDR3 sequence (DNA): TGTGCCAGCAGCCCTGACATATTCACCTGCGAGCAGTACTTC.

Only a few counts were recorded for this clonotype. The chain has TRBV7-9 and TRBJ1-1, with D unclear. This CDR3 comprises 12 residues. V shed 5 bases and J shed 6 bases, with 10 bases lying between them. CDR1 and CDR2 (germline): SEHNR, FQNEAQ (reference sequence). For the CDR3, the DNA is TGTGCCAGCAGCCGCCGTGGTCCTGAAGCTTTCTTT. Its translation is CASSRRGPEAFF.

A remark on this clonotype: Being one base from a much bigger clone, this may be a read error. Here the CDR3 omits its conserved ending phenylalanine or tryptophan, so a read error is the likely source. The chain is built from TRBV14 and TRBJ2-3; unclear D gene. The CDR3 consists of 13 residues. Per the germline V gene, CDR1 is SGHDN and CDR2 is FVKESK. Trimming stripped 1 base from V and 3 bases from J, with 5 bases between. As DNA, the CDR3 is TGTGCCAGCAGCCAAGTTAGTACAGATACGCAGTATATT. It encodes CASSQVSTDTQYI.

The sample holds many counts of this clonotype. The chain joins TRBV10-3 to TRBJ1-5; D is unresolved. Trimming shortened V by 1 base and J by 2 bases, and 15 bases separated the two germline ends. The CDR3 has 17 amino acids. Germline-derived CDR1 and CDR2 are ENHRY and SYGVKD. CDR3 sequence (DNA): TGTGCCATCAGTGAGTTCGATGGGCCCGGTCGCAATCAGCCCCAGCATTTT. It is translated as CAISEFDGPGRNQPQHF.